The present TCR beta chain was sequenced within a study of T cell repertoires in cytomegalovirus infection. Study details: Public TCR beta signatures provided an indication of both CMV infection and a matching HLA type.

In the case of this clonotype: Its antigen is unknown.

Overall study results and limits: The ex vivo response showed dominance by HLA-C-restricted CMV-specific TCR beta clonotypes.

Germline V CDR1 and CDR2: MDHEN, SYDVKM. The CDR3 length is 11 residues. Trimming took off 4 bases at V and 6 bases at J, with 6 bases between the two ends. Via MiXCR, TCRdb re-called the reads, giving one row per CDR3 protein. The repertoire holds about 300,000 distinct CDR3 sequences, with approximately 8.9% as singletons. The J gene is TRBJ1-2, the V gene TRBV28; a weak D match, TRBD1 (6 bases). This TCR derives from a human donor in good health (CMV status not recorded). Some clones in this sample may be carry-over from other donors' samples. Specimen: PBMCs. CDR3 nucleotides: TGTGCCAGCAGTTACAGGGATGGCTACACCTTC. It codes for CASSYRDGYTF.